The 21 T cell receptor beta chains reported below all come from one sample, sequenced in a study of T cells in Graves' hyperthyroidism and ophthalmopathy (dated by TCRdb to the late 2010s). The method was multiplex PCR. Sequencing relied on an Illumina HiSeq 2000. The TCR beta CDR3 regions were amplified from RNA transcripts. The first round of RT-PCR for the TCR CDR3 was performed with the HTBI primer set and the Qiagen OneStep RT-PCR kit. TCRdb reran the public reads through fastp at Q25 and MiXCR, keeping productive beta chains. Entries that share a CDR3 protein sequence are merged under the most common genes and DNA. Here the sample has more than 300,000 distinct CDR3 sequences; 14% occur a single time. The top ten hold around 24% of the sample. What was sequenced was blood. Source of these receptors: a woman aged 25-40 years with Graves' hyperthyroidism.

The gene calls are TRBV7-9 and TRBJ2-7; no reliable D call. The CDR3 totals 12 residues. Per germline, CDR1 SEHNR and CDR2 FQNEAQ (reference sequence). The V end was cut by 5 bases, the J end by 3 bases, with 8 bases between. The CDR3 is CASSPEDYEQYF. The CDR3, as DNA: TGTGCCAGCAGCCCCGAGGACTACGAGCAGTACTTC.

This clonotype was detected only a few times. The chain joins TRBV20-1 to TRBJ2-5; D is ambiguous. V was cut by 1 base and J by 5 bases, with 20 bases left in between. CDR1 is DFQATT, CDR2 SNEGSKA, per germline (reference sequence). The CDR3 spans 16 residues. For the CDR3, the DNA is TGCAGTGCTAGAGCGGATTTGGGTGGGGTTGACGAGACCCAGTACTTC. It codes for CSARADLGGVDETQYF.

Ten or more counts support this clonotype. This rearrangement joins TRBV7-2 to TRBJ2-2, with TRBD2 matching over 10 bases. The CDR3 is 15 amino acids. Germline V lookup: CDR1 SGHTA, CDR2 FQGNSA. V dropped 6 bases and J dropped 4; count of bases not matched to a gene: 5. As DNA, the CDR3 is TGTGCCAGCAGAGATAGCGGGAGGAGCACCGGGGAGCTGTTTTTT. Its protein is CASRDSGRSTGELFF. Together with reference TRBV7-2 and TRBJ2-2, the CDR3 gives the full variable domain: GAGVSQSPSNKVTEKGKDVELRCDPISGHTALYWYRQSLGQGLEFLIYFQGNSAPDKSGLPSDRFSAERTGGSVSTLTIQRTQQEDSAVYLCASRDSGRSTGELFFGEGSRLTVL.

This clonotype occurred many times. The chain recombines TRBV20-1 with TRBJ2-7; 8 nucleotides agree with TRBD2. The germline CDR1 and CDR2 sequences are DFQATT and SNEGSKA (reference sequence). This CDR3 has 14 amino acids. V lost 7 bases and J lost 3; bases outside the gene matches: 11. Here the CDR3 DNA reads TGCAGTGTAGAGGACGCGGGAGGAATCTACGAGCAGTACTTC. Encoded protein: CSVEDAGGIYEQYF.

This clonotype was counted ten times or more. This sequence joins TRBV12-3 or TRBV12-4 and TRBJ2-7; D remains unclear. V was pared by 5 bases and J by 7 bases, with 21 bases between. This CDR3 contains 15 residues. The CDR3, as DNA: TGTGCCAGCAGTCCAAGGCTGGGTACCCCGCCAGAGCAGTACTTC. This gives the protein CASSPRLGTPPEQYF.

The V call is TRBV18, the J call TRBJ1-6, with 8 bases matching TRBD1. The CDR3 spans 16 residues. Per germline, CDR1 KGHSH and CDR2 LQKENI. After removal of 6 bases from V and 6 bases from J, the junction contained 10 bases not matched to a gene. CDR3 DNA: TGTGCCAGCTCGGACACCCCCGGACAGGGTAATTCACCCCTCCACTTT. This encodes CASSDTPGQGNSPLHF. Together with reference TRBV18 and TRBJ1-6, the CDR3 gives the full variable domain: NAGVMQNPRHLVRRRGQEARLRCSPMKGHSHVYWYRQLPEEGLKFMVYLQKENIIDESGMPKERFSAEFPKEGPSILRIQQVVRGDSAAYFCASSDTPGQGNSPLHFGNGTRLTVT.

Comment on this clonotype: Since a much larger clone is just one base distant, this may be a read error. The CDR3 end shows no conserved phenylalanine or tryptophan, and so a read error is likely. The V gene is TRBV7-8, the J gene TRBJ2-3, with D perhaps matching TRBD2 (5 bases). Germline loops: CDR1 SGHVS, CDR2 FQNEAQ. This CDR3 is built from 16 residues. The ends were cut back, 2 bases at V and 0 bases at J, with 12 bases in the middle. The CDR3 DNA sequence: TGTGCCAGCAGCTTACTTGTGGGAGCTAGCACAGATACGCAGTATTCT. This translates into CASSLLVGASTDTQYS.

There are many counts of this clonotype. The CDR3 DNA reads TGTGCCAGTAGTCCGGGACCATTAGAGACCCAGTACTTC. Protein product: CASSPGPLETQYF. The rearrangement uses TRBV19 and TRBJ2-5; possibly TRBD1 or TRBD2 for D (5 bases each). The CDR3 has 13 residues. The V and J ends lost 5 bases and 4 bases respectively, with 11 bases between them. Germline assignment: CDR1 LNHDA and CDR2 SQIVND (reference sequence).

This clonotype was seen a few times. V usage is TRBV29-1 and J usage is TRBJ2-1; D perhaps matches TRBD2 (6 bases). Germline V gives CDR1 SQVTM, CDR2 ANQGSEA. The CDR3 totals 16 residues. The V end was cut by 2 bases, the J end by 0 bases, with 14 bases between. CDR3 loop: CSVETRGAYSYNEQFF. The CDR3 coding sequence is TGCAGCGTTGAAACCCGCGGGGCTTACTCCTACAATGAGCAGTTCTTC.

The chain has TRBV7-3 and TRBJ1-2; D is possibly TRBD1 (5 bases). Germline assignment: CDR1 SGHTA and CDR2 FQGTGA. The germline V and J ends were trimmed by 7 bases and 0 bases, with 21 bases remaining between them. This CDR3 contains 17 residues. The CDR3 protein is CASTAKRGSRTNYGYTF. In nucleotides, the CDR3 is TGTGCCAGCACAGCTAAGAGGGGCAGTCGTACTAACTATGGCTACACCTTC.

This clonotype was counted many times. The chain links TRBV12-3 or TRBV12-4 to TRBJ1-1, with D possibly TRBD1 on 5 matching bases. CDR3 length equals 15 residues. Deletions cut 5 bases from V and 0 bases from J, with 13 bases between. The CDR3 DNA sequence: TGTGCCAGCAGTCCGCAGGAAGGGGTGAACACTGAAGCTTTCTTT. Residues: CASSPQEGVNTEAFF.

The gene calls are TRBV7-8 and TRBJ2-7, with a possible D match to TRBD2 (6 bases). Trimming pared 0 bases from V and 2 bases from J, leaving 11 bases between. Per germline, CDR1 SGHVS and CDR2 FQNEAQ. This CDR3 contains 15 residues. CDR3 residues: CASSLAAGSTYEQYF. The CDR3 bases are TGTGCCAGCAGCTTAGCGGCGGGATCCACCTACGAGCAGTACTTC.

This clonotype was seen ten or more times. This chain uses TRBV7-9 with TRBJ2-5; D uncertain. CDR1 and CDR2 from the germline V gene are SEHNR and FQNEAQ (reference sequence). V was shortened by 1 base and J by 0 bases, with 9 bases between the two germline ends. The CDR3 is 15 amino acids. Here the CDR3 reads CASSLVAGHQETQYF. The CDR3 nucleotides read TGTGCCAGCAGCTTAGTTGCCGGACACCAAGAGACCCAGTACTTC.

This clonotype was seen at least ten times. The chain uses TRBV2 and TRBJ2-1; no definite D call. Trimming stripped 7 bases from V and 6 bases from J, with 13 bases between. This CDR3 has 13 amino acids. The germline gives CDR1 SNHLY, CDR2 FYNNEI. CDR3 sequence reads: CASIVDRRNEQFF. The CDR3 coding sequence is TGTGCCAGCATTGTAGACCGGCGCAATGAGCAGTTCTTC.

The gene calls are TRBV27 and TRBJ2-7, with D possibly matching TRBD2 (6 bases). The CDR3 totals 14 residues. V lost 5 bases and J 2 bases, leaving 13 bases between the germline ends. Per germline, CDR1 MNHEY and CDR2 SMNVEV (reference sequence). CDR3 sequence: CASSPGTEPYEQYF. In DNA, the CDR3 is TGTGCCAGCAGTCCCGGGACTGAGCCCTACGAGCAGTACTTC.

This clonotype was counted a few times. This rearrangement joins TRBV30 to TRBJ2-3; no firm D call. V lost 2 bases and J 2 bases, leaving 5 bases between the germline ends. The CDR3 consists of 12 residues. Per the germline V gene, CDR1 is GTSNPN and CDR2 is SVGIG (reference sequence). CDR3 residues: CAWSPNTDTQYF. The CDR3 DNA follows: TGTGCCTGGAGTCCCAACACAGATACGCAGTATTTT.

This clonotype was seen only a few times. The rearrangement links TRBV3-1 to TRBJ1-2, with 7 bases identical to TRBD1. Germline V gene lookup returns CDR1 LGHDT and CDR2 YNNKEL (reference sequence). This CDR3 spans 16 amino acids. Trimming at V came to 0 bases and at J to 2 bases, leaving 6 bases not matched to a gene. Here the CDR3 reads CASSQDIGTDNYGYTF. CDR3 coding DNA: TGTGCCAGCAGCCAAGACATAGGGACAGACAACTATGGCTACACCTTC.

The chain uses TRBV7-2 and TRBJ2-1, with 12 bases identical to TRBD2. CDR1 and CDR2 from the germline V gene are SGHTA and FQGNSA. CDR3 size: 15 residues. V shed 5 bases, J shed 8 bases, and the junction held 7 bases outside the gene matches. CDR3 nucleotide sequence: TGTGCCAGCAGCGATCGACTAGCGGGAGTCGATGAGCAGTTCTTC. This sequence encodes CASSDRLAGVDEQFF.

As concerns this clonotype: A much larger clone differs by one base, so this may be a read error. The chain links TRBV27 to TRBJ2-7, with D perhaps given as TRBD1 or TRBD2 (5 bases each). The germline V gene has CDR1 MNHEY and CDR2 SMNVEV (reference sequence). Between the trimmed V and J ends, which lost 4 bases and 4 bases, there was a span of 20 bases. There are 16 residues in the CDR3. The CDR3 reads CASSSLTRIGDYEQYF. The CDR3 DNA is TGTGCCAGCAGTTCCCTCACTAGGATAGGGGATTACGAGCAGTACTTC.

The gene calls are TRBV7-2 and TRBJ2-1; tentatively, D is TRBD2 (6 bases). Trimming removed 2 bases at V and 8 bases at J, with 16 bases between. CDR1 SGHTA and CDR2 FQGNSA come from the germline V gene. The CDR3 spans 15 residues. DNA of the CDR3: TGTGCCAGCAGCTTAACTCGGGGGATGGGGTATGAGCAGTTCTTC. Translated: CASSLTRGMGYEQFF.

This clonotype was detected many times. CDR3 DNA sequence: TGTGCCAGCACCTCCAGCCAGAGGATCACTGAAGCTTTCTTT. It specifies CASTSSQRITEAFF. The chain is built from TRBV6-2 or TRBV6-3 and TRBJ1-1; D uncertain. The V end was cut by 7 bases, the J end by 4 bases, with 16 bases between. CDR1 and CDR2 (germline): MNHEY, SVGEGT. This CDR3 region has 14 residues.